This entry describes one T cell receptor beta chain. Data came from immunoSEQ multiplex PCR; TCRdb stores just in-frame clones and leaves some out. The sample yields about 270,000 clones, around 87% seen once. Individuals drawn from around 25 US areas were about 18 to 100 years old. The study assigned cohorts using participant-reported clinical history. Cohort 3 recovered donors had two negative PCRs, clearance, or symptom resolution. Germline V CDR1 and CDR2: LGHDT, YNNKEL (reference sequence). The CDR3 length is 14 residues. Trimming took 3 bases from V and 7 from J; bases not matched to a gene: 6. This sample was taken from a study of blood T cell repertoires in COVID-19. Background on the study: T cells, B-cell-depleted T cells, or PBMCs provided the cDNA or gDNA that served as material.

The TCR comes from a woman in her late teens or twenties who had recovered from COVID-19. What was sequenced was PBMCs or T cells enriched from blood (not recorded which). The V and J genes are TRBV3-1 (or the pseudogene TRBV3-2) and TRBJ2-7; 10 bases are shared with TRBD1. The CDR3: CASSQTGGVVEQYF. In nucleotides, the CDR3 is TGTGCCAGCAGCCAGACAGGGGGCGTGGTGGAGCAGTACTTC.